This T cell receptor (beta chain) was captured in a study of T cells in Graves' hyperthyroidism and ophthalmopathy. This clonotype was recorded many times. Relative to the germline gene, one junction end is altered; a read error may explain this. Uncontrolled infections, other autoimmune diseases, pregnancy or lactation led to exclusion of patients. The source of the PBMCs was over 8.5 ml of fresh peripheral blood. Germline V CDR1 and CDR2: MNHEY, SMNVEV (reference sequence). CDR3 length: 15 amino acids. What was amplified from RNA transcripts were TCR beta CDR3 regions. TCR CDR3 regions were first amplified by RT-PCR with HTBI primers. From the multiplex PCR reads, TCRdb called clonotypes with MiXCR, one entry per CDR3 protein. Among some 570,000 distinct CDR3 sequences listed, 12% to 15% were seen once.

The receptor was isolated from a woman aged 18 to 35 with Graves' ophthalmopathy. Sequences were obtained from blood. V and J are TRBV27 and TRBJ2-1, with 9 bases matching TRBD2. The DNA for the CDR3 is TGTGCCAGCAGTTTACTAGCGGGGACTTACAGTGAGCAGTTCTTC. Translated, it gives CASSLLAGTYSEQFF.